This T cell receptor (beta chain) was recovered during a study of cytomegalovirus exposure and HLA in healthy donors. Findings and caveats of the study: TCR beta chain V- and J-gene trimming was linked, in a later analysis, to a missense variant in DCLRE1C. Confirmation in vitro established that a few CMV-associated chains were specific for CMV antigens. Likely technical artifact: a cluster of highly shared sequence variants. Analyzed later, most CMV-associated TCR beta chains appeared HLA-restricted.

Details on this clone: The antigen is unknown.

The primer mix had 60 Vbeta and 13 Jbeta primers. The table came from immunoSEQ multiplex PCR; TCRdb's copy has only in-frame clones and leaves some out. Of about 190,000 clones in the sample, around 86% were seen once. V lost 4 bases and J lost 8; bases outside the gene matches: 9. Germline values: CDR1 MDHEN, CDR2 SYDVKM. CDR3 length: 15 residues. The V and J genes are TRBV28 and TRBJ2-2; 8 nucleotides agree with TRBD2. This TCR came from a man aged 30 to 45 in good health and CMV-seronegative. Sequenced sample: PBMCs. This CDR3 is CASSSLGTRVGELFF. CDR3 in DNA: TGTGCCAGCAGTTCCTTAGGGACTAGAGTAGGGGAGCTGTTTTTT.